This T cell receptor (beta chain) was observed in a study of blood T cell repertoires in COVID-19. Sequencing was performed with immunoSEQ multiplex PCR; in TCRdb, only in-frame clones are kept and a portion is missing. This sample yields roughly 200,000 clones, of which 86% are seen a single time; about 4% belongs to the top ten. The CDR3 length is 14 residues. The V gene lost 0 bases and the J gene lost 4 bases, with 10 bases spanning the gap. Germline CDR1 SGHRS, CDR2 YFSETQ. Cohorts were determined from participant-reported clinical history. The J gene is TRBJ1-2, the V gene TRBV5-1; D perhaps matches TRBD1 (5 bases). Sequencing was carried out using PBMCs or T cells enriched from blood (not recorded which). The sequence was obtained from a woman in her 30s who had been exposed to COVID-19. CDR3 DNA: TGCGCCAGCAGCTTGGCGCAGGGAAGCTATGGCTACACCTTC. This encodes CASSLAQGSYGYTF.